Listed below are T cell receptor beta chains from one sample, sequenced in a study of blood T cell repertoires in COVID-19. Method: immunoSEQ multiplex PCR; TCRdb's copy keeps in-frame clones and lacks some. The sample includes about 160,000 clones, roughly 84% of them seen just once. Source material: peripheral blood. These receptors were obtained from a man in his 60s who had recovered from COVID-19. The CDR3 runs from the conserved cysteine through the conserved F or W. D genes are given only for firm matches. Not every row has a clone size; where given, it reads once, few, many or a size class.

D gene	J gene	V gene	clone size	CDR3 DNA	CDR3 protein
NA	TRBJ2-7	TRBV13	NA	TGTGCCAGCAGCTCCCGCATACAGGAAGATGGGACACCCTCCTACGAGCAGTACTTC	CASSSRIQEDGTPSYEQYF
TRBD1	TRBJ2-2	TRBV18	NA	TGTGCCAGCGCACCGGTGGGACAGGGCAACACCGGGGAGCTGTTTTTT	CASAPVGQGNTGELFF
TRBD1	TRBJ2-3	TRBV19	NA	TGTGCCAGTAGTCAACAGGGGGCGCCGGGATATACGCAGTATTTT	CASSQQGAPGYTQYF
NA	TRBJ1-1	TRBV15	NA	TGTGCCACCAGCAGAGGGCAGGGAGGCGACACTGAAGCTTTCTTT	CATSRGQGGDTEAFF
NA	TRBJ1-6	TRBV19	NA	TGTGCCAGCCGGGATAGGAAAAATTCACCCCTCCACTTT	CASRDRKNSPLHF
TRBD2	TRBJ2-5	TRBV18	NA	TGTGCCAGCTCACCACCGAAGGCGGGGGGCAGTGGAGAGACCCAGTACTTC	CASSPPKAGGSGETQYF
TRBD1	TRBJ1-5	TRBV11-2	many	TGTGCCAGCAGCTTAGCGGGACAGGGGGGGAATCAGCCCCAGCATTTT	CASSLAGQGGNQPQHF
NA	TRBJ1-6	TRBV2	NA	TGTGCCAGCAAGTTGGGGGGGGCTTTGAGGTCCTATAATTCACCCCTCCACTTT	CASKLGGALRSYNSPLHF
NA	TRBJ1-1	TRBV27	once	TGTGCCAGCAGGAAAGGGGAGGTGGCTGAAGCTTTCTTT	CASRKGEVAEAFF
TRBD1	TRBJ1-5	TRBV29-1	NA	TGCAGCGTCTTTACAGGGGAAGGGCGCAATCAGCCCCAGCATTTT	CSVFTGEGRNQPQHF
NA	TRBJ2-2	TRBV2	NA	TGTGCCAGCAGTGAAGTGCGAGCAGGGGACGGGGAGCTGTTTTTT	CASSEVRAGDGELFF
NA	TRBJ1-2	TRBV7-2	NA	TGTGCCAGCAGCTTCGGAGGTGACTATGGCTACACCTTC	CASSFGGDYGYTF
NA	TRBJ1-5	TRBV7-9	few	TGTGCCAGCAGCTTAGAAGGAGATCAGCCCCAGCATTTT	CASSLEGDQPQHF
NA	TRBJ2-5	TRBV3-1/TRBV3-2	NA	TGTGCCACTGGGGGCCAGTCTAAAGAGACCCAGTACTTC	CATGGQSKETQYF
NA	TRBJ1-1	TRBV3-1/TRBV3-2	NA	TGTGCCAGCAGCCAAACAGACAACACTGAAGCTTTCTTT	CASSQTDNTEAFF
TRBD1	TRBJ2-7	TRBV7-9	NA	TGTGCCAGCAGCCGGGGACAGTTACCCTACGAGCAGTACTTC	CASSRGQLPYEQYF
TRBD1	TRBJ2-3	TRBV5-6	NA	TGTGCCAGCAGCAGAACAGGGGATTTCGCAGATACGCAGTATTTT	CASSRTGDFADTQYF
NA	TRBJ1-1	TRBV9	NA	TGTGCCAGCAGCCCCCAGGGCTATACTGAAGCTTTCTTT	CASSPQGYTEAFF
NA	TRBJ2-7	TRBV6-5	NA	TGTGCCAGCAGTACCGAGGCCGGGGTCTCCTACGAGCAGTACTTC	CASSTEAGVSYEQYF
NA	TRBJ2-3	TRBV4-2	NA	TGTGCCAGCAGCCCGGATGGAGGGGCTGGAACAGATACGCAGTATTTT	CASSPDGGAGTDTQYF
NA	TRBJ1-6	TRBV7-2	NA	TGTGCCAGCAGCTTAGGGGAGGACTCACCCCTCCACTTT	CASSLGEDSPLHF
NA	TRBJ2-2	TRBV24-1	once	TGTGCCACCAGTGTGGGGAGCACCGGGGAGCTGTTTTTT	CATSVGSTGELFF